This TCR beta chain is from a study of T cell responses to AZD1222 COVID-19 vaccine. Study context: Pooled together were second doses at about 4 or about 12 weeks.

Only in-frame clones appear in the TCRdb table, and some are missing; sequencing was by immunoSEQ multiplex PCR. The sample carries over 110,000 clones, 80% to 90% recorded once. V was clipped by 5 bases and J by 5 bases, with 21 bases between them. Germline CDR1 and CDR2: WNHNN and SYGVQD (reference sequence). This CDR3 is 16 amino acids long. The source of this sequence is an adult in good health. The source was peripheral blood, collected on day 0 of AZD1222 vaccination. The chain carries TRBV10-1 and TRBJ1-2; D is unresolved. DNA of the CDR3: TGCGCCAGCAGTAAGACACAGCATTCCCGTTTGTATGGCTACACCTTC. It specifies CASSKTQHSRLYGYTF.